Listed below are T cell receptor beta chains from one sample, sequenced in a study of monozygotic twins with inflammatory bowel disease. TCRdb reprocessed the 5' RACE reads and reports one entry per CDR3 protein, with no DNA. Its clone listing holds about 160,000 distinct CDR3 sequences. Sequencing was performed on blood. The receptors here all came from a human donor with ulcerative colitis or Crohn's disease, or a healthy co-twin of an affected twin (not recorded which). The CDR3 runs from the conserved cysteine through the conserved F or W.

V gene	CDR3 length	J gene	CDR3 protein
TRBV6-5	13	TRBJ2-7	CASRRTETYEQYF
TRBV2	14	TRBJ2-7	CASTQGQGYYEQYF
TRBV5-1	16	TRBJ1-5	CASSLGGLAGNQPQHF
TRBV7-2	15	TRBJ1-2	CASSLGVVTGHGYTF
TRBV19	16	TRBJ2-1	CASSTSRGDLLDEQFF
TRBV7-8	18	TRBJ1-2	CASSLRGGQAHLRYGYTF
TRBV20-1	15	TRBJ1-1	CSASPFGGQNTEAFF
TRBV5-1	18	TRBJ2-3	CASSFAGPGQGGTDTQYF
TRBV5-4	11	TRBJ2-1	CASTLHNEQFF
TRBV5-5	14	TRBJ2-5	CASSLIQKQETQYF
TRBV7-3	14	TRBJ1-6	CASSARPVNSPLHF
TRBV7-3	16	TRBJ2-1	CASQREAGGSYNEQFF
TRBV4-2	15	TRBJ2-5	CASSQVLRGPQTQYF
TRBV20-1	15	TRBJ1-1	CSARDPISGNTEAFF
TRBV27	15	TRBJ2-1	CASSLTRTSGGAWFF
TRBV7-8	15	TRBJ2-7	CASSLYRTANYEQYF